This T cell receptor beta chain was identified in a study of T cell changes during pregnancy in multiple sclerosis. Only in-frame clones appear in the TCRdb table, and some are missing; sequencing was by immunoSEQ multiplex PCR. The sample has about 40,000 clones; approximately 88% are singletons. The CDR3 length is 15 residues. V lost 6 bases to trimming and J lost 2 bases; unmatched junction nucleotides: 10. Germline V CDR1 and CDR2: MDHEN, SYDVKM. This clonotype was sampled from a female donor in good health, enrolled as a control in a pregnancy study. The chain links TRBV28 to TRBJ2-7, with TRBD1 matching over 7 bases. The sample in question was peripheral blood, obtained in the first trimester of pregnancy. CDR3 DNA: TGTGCCAGCAGCCCGGGGACAGCAATTACCTACGAGCAGTACTTC. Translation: CASSPGTAITYEQYF.